The source of this T cell receptor beta chain is a study of CD8 T cells in Susac syndrome. Study-wide context: When blood was drawn, patients with Susac syndrome were on intravenous immunoglobulin alone, on corticosteroids, or therapy-naive.

Germline values: CDR1 SGDLS, CDR2 YYNGEE. J gave up 7 bases and V 4 bases, and 12 bases lay outside the gene matches. The CDR3 is 15 amino acids. With random hexamers, reverse transcription was performed on about 0.5 to 1 ug of RNA. Coverage of TCR beta CDR3 amplification by immunoSEQ multiplex PCR extended to 54 Vbeta and 13 Jbeta. A single record per CDR3 protein comes from TCRdb applying MiXCR to the immunoSEQ multiplex PCR reads. The sample records 95,000 to 150,000 distinct CDR3 sequences, about 93% being singletons. The rearrangement links TRBV9 to TRBJ1-1; 8 bases fit TRBD1. This sequence was found in a human donor with Susac syndrome. Sequencing was carried out using CD8+ T cells from PBMCs. The CDR3 loop reads CASSSYDRGISEAFF. CDR3 sequence (DNA): TGTGCCAGCAGCTCTTACGACAGGGGCATTAGTGAAGCTTTCTTT.